This is a list of T cell receptor beta chains from one sample in a study of OX40 agonist ivuxolimab in advanced cancers. Clones were sequenced by immunoSEQ multiplex PCR, and TCRdb holds only the in-frame ones, with some missing. The sample includes 50,000 to 80,000 clones, under 90% seen only once; the top ten take approximately 2.2%. Sequencing used CD4+ or CD8+ T cells sorted from blood, obtained in a trial of the OX40 agonist ivuxolimab. The receptors originated from an adult with an advanced solid tumor such as melanoma, head and neck, liver or kidney cancer. The CDR3 runs from the conserved cysteine through the conserved F or W. Fields, in order: D gene, J gene, V gene, clone size, CDR3 protein, CDR3 DNA. A D gene is named only where the DNA matches it firmly. Size values are once, few and many counts, or a class for expanded clones, and some rows have none.

-	TRBJ2-3	TRBV30	-	CAWSVITGFADTQYF	TGTGCCTGGAGTGTAATTACAGGGTTTGCAGATACGCAGTATTTT
TRBD2	TRBJ2-7	TRBV6-5	-	CASNGLAGSYEQYF	TGTGCCAGCAACGGACTAGCGGGGAGCTACGAGCAGTACTTC
-	TRBJ2-7	TRBV2	once	CASRATGMREQYF	TGTGCCAGCAGGGCGACAGGAATGCGCGAGCAGTACTTC
-	TRBJ1-2	TRBV28	-	CASSLARVYWGYTF	TGTGCCAGCAGTTTAGCTAGAGTCTACTGGGGCTACACCTTC
-	TRBJ1-5	TRBV27	-	CASSLRGGLGQPQHF	TGTGCCAGCAGTTTAAGGGGTGGTCTGGGTCAGCCCCAGCATTTT
TRBD1	TRBJ1-4	TRBV5-4	-	CASSMRNRGGNEKLFF	TGTGCCAGCAGCATGAGGAACAGGGGAGGGAATGAAAAACTGTTTTTT
TRBD2	TRBJ2-5	TRBV10-3	-	CAIASGGTQETQYF	TGTGCCATCGCTAGCGGGGGGACCCAAGAGACCCAGTACTTC
-	TRBJ2-7	TRBV18	-	CASSPYRDTAEQYF	TGTGCCAGCTCACCCTACAGGGATACGGCCGAGCAGTACTTC
TRBD1	TRBJ2-1	TRBV27	-	CASSPGTGYRKFF	TGTGCCAGCAGTCCAGGGACAGGGTATCGGAAGTTCTTC
-	TRBJ1-2	TRBV6-5	-	CASRDRQVYGYTF	TGTGCCAGCAGAGACCGACAGGTTTATGGCTACACCTTC
-	TRBJ1-2	TRBV6-5	once	CASKEANYGYTF	TGTGCCAGCAAGGAGGCAAACTATGGCTACACCTTC
TRBD1	TRBJ2-1	TRBV5-1	-	CASSRTGLDEQFF	TGCGCCAGCAGCCGGACAGGGCTCGATGAGCAGTTCTTC
-	TRBJ2-2	TRBV5-1	once	CASRLVVDTGELFF	TGCGCCAGTAGACTAGTGGTGGACACCGGGGAGCTGTTTTTT
-	TRBJ2-3	TRBV5-6	-	CASSFFGRAADTQYF	TGTGCCAGCAGCTTTTTTGGCAGGGCAGCAGATACGCAGTATTTT
TRBD1	TRBJ1-1	TRBV27	-	CAVRTGGKAEAFF	TGTGCCGTAAGGACAGGGGGAAAGGCTGAAGCTTTCTTT
TRBD1	TRBJ1-4	TRBV28	-	CASSLGGTGGEKLFF	TGTGCCAGCAGCCTTGGGGGGACAGGGGGCGAAAAACTGTTTTTT
-	TRBJ1-1	TRBV7-2	once	CASSLVKWGTEAFF	TGTGCCAGCAGCTTAGTGAAATGGGGGACTGAAGCTTTCTTT
TRBD2	TRBJ2-7	TRBV11-2	-	CASSLGLAAYEQYF	TGTGCCAGCAGCTTAGGACTAGCGGCCTACGAGCAGTACTTC
-	TRBJ2-1	TRBV2	-	CASSNPGGARSYNGQFF	TGTGCCAGCAGTAATCCGGGCGGGGCACGGTCCTACAATGGGCAGTTCTTC
TRBD1	TRBJ2-7	TRBV7-7	-	CASSLGGTGSYEQYF	TGTGCTAGCAGCTTAGGGGGGACAGGGAGCTATGAGCAGTACTTC
-	TRBJ1-1	TRBV6-5	-	CASSYGIAGVNTEAFF	TGTGCCAGCAGTTACGGAATAGCGGGGGTGAACACTGAAGCTTTCTTT
-	TRBJ1-5	TRBV30	-	CAWSVLGNQPQHF	TGTGCCTGGAGTGTACTGGGTAATCAGCCCCAGCATTTT